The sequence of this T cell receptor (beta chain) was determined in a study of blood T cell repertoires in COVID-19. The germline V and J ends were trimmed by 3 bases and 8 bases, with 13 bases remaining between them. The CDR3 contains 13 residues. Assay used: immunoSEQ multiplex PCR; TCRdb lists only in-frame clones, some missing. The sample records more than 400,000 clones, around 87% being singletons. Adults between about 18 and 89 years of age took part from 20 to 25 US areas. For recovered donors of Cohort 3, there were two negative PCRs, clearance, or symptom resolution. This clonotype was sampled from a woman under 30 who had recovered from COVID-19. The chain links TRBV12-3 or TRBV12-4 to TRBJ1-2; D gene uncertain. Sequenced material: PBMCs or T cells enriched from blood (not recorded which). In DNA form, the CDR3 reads TGTGCCAGCAGTTTTGGGCGGGGAAGGGGCTACACCTTC. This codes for CASSFGRGRGYTF.